Each of the 31 T cell receptor beta chains below was sequenced from the same sample in a study of T cells in women clearing cervical HPV infection. Profiling relied on immunoSEQ multiplex PCR, and the TCRdb table lists in-frame clones only, not all of them. Its clone listing holds about 40,000 clones. The sample was blood buffy coat. The receptors derive from a woman between 18 and 75 years old with a cervical HPV16 infection that either progressed to CIN3+ or cleared (not recorded which).

A word on this clone: The read finishes 3 residues shy of the CDR3 end, and the germline J gene is used to complete it. The rearrangement joins TRBV7-8 to TRBJ2-7; weak D call: TRBD1 (6 bases). Germline CDR1 reads SGHVS; CDR2 reads FQNEAQ. CDR3 size: 15 residues. The V and J ends lost 5 bases and 2 bases respectively, with 16 bases between them. The CDR3 spells CASSLPRTAPYEQYF. The CDR3 bases that were read are TGTGCCAGCAGCCTACCCCGGACAGCACCCTACGAG.

Note on this clone: The read ends 3 residues before the CDR3 terminus; that terminus is restored from the germline J gene. The chain links TRBV10-3 to TRBJ2-7, with a weak D call TRBD1 (5 bases). V was clipped by 2 bases and J by 6 bases, with 11 bases between them. Germline assignment: CDR1 ENHRY and CDR2 SYGVKD. The CDR3 spans 13 residues. The covered CDR3 bases are TGTGCCATCAGTGAGGGCCACCAGGGCGAG. Protein product: CAISEGHQGE. In full, the CDR3 reads CAISEGHQGEQYF.

Details on this clone: The CDR3 extends 3 residues past the end of the read, so its final part is completed from the germline J gene. The chain employs TRBV5-1 and TRBJ2-3; 13 bases fit TRBD2. Germline CDR1 and CDR2: SGHRS and YFSETQ. The CDR3 extends over 16 amino acids. The J segment lost 0 bases and the V segment lost 9 bases, leaving 7 bases of the junction unmatched. CDR3 loop: CATRLAGGLSTDTQYF. The covered CDR3 bases are TGCGCCACCCGACTAGCGGGGGGACTTAGCACAGATACG.

Note on this clone: The sequenced fragment ends 3 residues before the CDR3 boundary, so the rest is inferred from the germline J gene. The chain joins TRBV5-6 to TRBJ2-7; the D gene is possibly TRBD1 (6 bases). The CDR3 consists of 15 residues. Trimming left V 0 bases short and J 0 bases short, with 10 bases between. Looked up from germline, CDR1 is SGHDT and CDR2 is YYEEEE. CDR3 DNA, as far as it was read: TGTGCCAGCAGCTTGGTCGGGACACCCTCCTACGAG. Translation gives CASSLVGTPSYE. The full CDR3 protein reads CASSLVGTPSYEQYF.

Note on this clone: From the germline J gene comes the end of the CDR3, since the read stops 3 residues before it. The J gene is TRBJ2-7, the V gene TRBV4-1, with unresolved D. The CDR3 runs to 14 residues. V dropped 0 bases and J dropped 3 bases, with 9 bases sitting between them. The germline V gene encodes CDR1 MGHRA and CDR2 YSYEKL. The DNA read from the CDR3 is TGCGCCAGCAGCCAAGAGTCGTCCAGCTACGAG. Its translation is CASSQESSSYE. The whole CDR3 sequence reads CASSQESSSYEQYF.

Partial CDR3 DNA: TGTGCCAGTAGTAGCCAGGGGAAAGAGACC. Residues: CASSSQGKET. The entire CDR3 protein is CASSSQGKETQYF. The chain couples TRBV19 to TRBJ2-5; D perhaps matches TRBD1 (6 bases). The read halts 3 residues ahead of the CDR3 end, with the missing end drawn from the germline J gene. Germline V gene data show CDR1 as LNHDA and CDR2 as SQIVND (reference sequence). Trimming took off 4 bases at V and 3 bases at J, with 9 bases between the two ends. This CDR3 is 13 amino acids long.

CDR3 bases read: TGTGCCAGCAGCCGTACCACAACGAACACTGAA. As protein: CASSRTTTNTE. The full CDR3 is CASSRTTTNTEAFF. The J gene is TRBJ1-1, the V gene TRBV7-8; D unresolved. The read ends 3 residues early relative to the CDR3; the germline J gene fills the gap. Trimming stripped 5 bases from V and 1 base from J, with 11 bases between. The CDR3 has 14 amino acids. Germline CDR1 is SGHVS and CDR2 is FQNEAQ.

Points on this clone: The read stops 3 residues short of the end of the CDR3; the missing end is completed from the germline J gene. The rearrangement links TRBV19 to TRBJ1-2; the D is unclear. In germline, CDR1 is LNHDA, CDR2 SQIVND (reference sequence). The length of the CDR3 is 12 residues. CDR3 DNA, as far as it was read: TGTGCCAGTAGTGAATCACACACCAGC. Protein sequence: CASSESHTS. The entire CDR3 reads CASSESHTSYTF.

In the case of this clone: The read ends 3 residues before the CDR3 terminus; that terminus is restored from the germline J gene. The chain recombines TRBV20-1 with TRBJ2-5; 7 nucleotides line up with TRBD1. From germline, CDR1 is DFQATT and CDR2 SNEGSKA (reference sequence). Trimming removed 1 base from V and 5 bases from J; junction bases left unmatched: 7. The CDR3 is made up of 14 amino acids. The sequenced CDR3 bases are TGCAGTGCTAGAGCCGACAGGGCCCGGGAGACC. Its protein is CSARADRARET. The CDR3 reads in full as CSARADRARETQYF.

Regarding this clone: With the read ending 3 residues before the CDR3 end, the germline J gene is used to fill in that end. The chain has TRBV18 and TRBJ1-5; the D is unclear. Germline CDR1 reads KGHSH; CDR2 reads LQKENI. The CDR3 has 14 residues. Between the trimmed V and J ends, which lost 2 bases and 2 bases, there was a span of 7 bases. The CDR3 bases that were read are TGTGCCAGCTCACCATACAGAGGCAATCAGCCC. It encodes CASSPYRGNQP. The full CDR3 reads CASSPYRGNQPQHF.

CDR3: CASSPGGARAKNIQYF. The DNA read from the CDR3 is TGTGCCAGTAGCCCTGGGGGCGCAAGAGCCAAAAACATT. This chain joins TRBV7-6 and TRBJ2-4; possible D gene TRBD1, 6 bases. The read stops 3 residues short of the end of the CDR3; the missing end is completed from the germline J gene. The CDR3 loop spans 16 amino acids. Germline V lookup: CDR1 SGHVS, CDR2 FNYEAQ. The ends were cut back, 9 bases at V and 0 bases at J, with 18 bases in the middle.

With regard to this clone: The CDR3 end is not reached by the read, which stops 3 residues before it; the germline J gene fills it in. The chain couples TRBV11-2 to TRBJ2-3; 7 nucleotides line up with TRBD1. The germline V gene has CDR1 SGHAT and CDR2 FQNNGV. The length of the CDR3 is 14 residues. The V segment lost 4 bases and the J segment 1 base; nucleotides outside the gene matches: 2. The CDR3 DNA, read in part, is TGTGCCAGCAGCTCCGACAGGGGCACAGATACG. Protein product: CASSSDRGTDT. The whole CDR3 protein reads CASSSDRGTDTQYF. Variable domain in full (rest from reference TRBV11-2 and TRBJ2-3): EAGVAQSPRYKIIEKRQSVAFWCNPISGHATLYWYQQILGQGPKLLIQFQNNGVVDDSQLPKDRFSAERLKGVDSTLKIQPAKLEDSAVYLCASSSDRGTDTQYFGPGTRLTVL.

A remark on this clone: The read comes to an end 3 residues before the CDR3 does, leaving the germline J gene to fill in the end. The chain recombines TRBV19 with TRBJ2-1; the match to TRBD1 covers 8 bases. The junction had 4 bases not matched to a gene; V was cut back by 8 bases and J by 7 bases. Per germline, CDR1 LNHDA and CDR2 SQIVND (reference sequence). There are 12 residues in the CDR3. The CDR3 DNA, read in part, is TGTGCCAGTTTCGACAGGGGTAATGAG. Translating it yields CASFDRGNE. In full, the CDR3 reads CASFDRGNEQFF.

About this clone itself: The sequenced fragment ends 3 residues before the CDR3 boundary, so the rest is inferred from the germline J gene. The V and J genes are TRBV2 and TRBJ2-4; 14 bases fit TRBD2. Germline V gene lookup returns CDR1 SNHLY and CDR2 FYNNEI. This CDR3 spans 13 amino acids. CDR3: CASIGTSGGIQYF. CDR3 DNA (partial): TGTGCCAGCATCGGGACTAGCGGGGGAATT.

Notes on this clone: Read sequence stops 3 residues before the CDR3 end, and the germline J gene provides the missing end. The chain combines TRBV7-9 with TRBJ1-1; 7 bases fit TRBD1. The CDR3 is 14 amino acids. Per the germline V gene, CDR1 is SEHNR and CDR2 is FQNEAQ (reference sequence). V lost 5 bases to trimming and J lost 2 bases; unmatched junction nucleotides: 5. This CDR3 reads CASSPDRANTEAFF. CDR3 bases read: TGTGCCAGCAGCCCCGACAGGGCCAACACTGAA.

In regard to this clone: The CDR3 end is not reached by the read, which stops 3 residues before it; the germline J gene fills it in. V and J are TRBV2 and TRBJ1-1; D remains ambiguous. Between the trimmed V and J ends, which lost 7 bases and 0 bases, there was a span of 9 bases. The CDR3 runs 13 residues. Germline V gives CDR1 SNHLY, CDR2 FYNNEI. The CDR3 loop is CASTGRVNTEAFF. The sequenced part of the CDR3 DNA is TGTGCCAGCACGGGGAGGGTGAACACTGAA.

A note on this clone: The read terminates 3 residues before the CDR3 end, so the remaining end is supplied by the germline J gene. The rearrangement links TRBV5-1 to TRBJ2-2, with TRBD2 identical over 11 bases. This CDR3 contains 17 residues. Losses at the gene ends were 1 base for V and 0 bases for J; bases not matched to a gene: 2. The germline CDR1 and CDR2 sequences are SGHRS and YFSETQ. CDR3 sequence: CASSLFSGGANTGELFF. Partial CDR3 DNA: TGCGCCAGCAGCTTGTTTAGCGGGGGGGCGAACACCGGGGAG.

In the case of this clone: From the germline J gene comes the end of the CDR3, since the read stops 3 residues before it. V is TRBV2 and J is TRBJ1-5, with D uncertain. Germline assignment: CDR1 SNHLY and CDR2 FYNNEI. There are 15 residues in the CDR3. V gave up 2 bases and J gave up 8 bases, with 16 bases separating them. The CDR3 sequence is CASSETVVPTEPQHF. The CDR3 bases that were read are TGTGCCAGCAGTGAAACGGTGGTACCTACGGAGCCC.

For this clone: The read comes to an end 3 residues before the CDR3 does, leaving the germline J gene to fill in the end. The chain couples TRBV11-3 to TRBJ2-3; D is uncertain. CDR3 size: 13 residues. Germline V gene data show CDR1 as SGHNT and CDR2 as YENEEA. With 0 bases removed from V and 7 bases from J, the gap between germline ends came to 8 bases. The sequenced CDR3 bases are TGTGCCAGCAGCTTAGAGGTGGCTCATACG. It translates to CASSLEVAHT. The whole CDR3 protein is CASSLEVAHTQYF.

Points on this clone: Coverage ceases 3 residues before the CDR3 finishes, and the germline J gene fills in the end. The chain has TRBV5-1 and TRBJ2-2; the D is unclear. CDR1 and CDR2 from the germline V gene are SGHRS and YFSETQ. The V end lost 3 bases, the J end lost 1 base, and 7 bases lay between the germline ends. The CDR3 has 14 amino acids. The sequenced part of the CDR3 DNA is TGCGCCAGCAGCTCCGTCCGGAACACCGGGGAG. This gives the protein CASSSVRNTGE. The entire CDR3 reads CASSSVRNTGELFF.

Remarks on this clone: The CDR3 end is not reached by the read, which stops 3 residues before it; the germline J gene fills it in. The rearrangement joins TRBV7-2 to TRBJ1-4, with D possibly being TRBD1 (5 bases). Deletions cut 5 bases from V and 8 bases from J, with 18 bases between. Germline assignment: CDR1 SGHTA and CDR2 FQGNSA. The CDR3 length is 15 residues. CDR3 DNA (partial): TGTGCCAGCAGCCCTTCAGGGAAGGTCGGAGAAAAA. Encoded protein: CASSPSGKVGEK. The whole CDR3 protein is CASSPSGKVGEKLFF. Using reference TRBV7-2 and TRBJ1-4 for the parts outside the CDR3, the full variable domain is GAGVSQSPSNKVTEKGKDVELRCDPISGHTALYWYRQSLGQGLEFLIYFQGNSAPDKSGLPSDRFSAERTGGSVSTLTIQRTQQEDSAVYLCASSPSGKVGEKLFFGSGTQLSVL.

With regard to this clone: The observed sequence ends 3 residues before the CDR3 terminus, with the missing tail filled in from the germline J gene. The V and J genes are TRBV2 and TRBJ1-2; 8 nucleotides agree with TRBD1. Germline V gene lookup returns CDR1 SNHLY and CDR2 FYNNEI. This CDR3 contains 14 residues. CDR3 residues: CASSDGQGGHGYTF. Partial CDR3 DNA: TGTGCCAGCAGTGACGGACAGGGAGGGCACGGC.

To note about this clone: The read ends 3 residues before the CDR3 terminus; that terminus is restored from the germline J gene. The gene calls are TRBV18 and TRBJ1-2; TRBD1 is a possible D gene (5 bases). This CDR3 is built from 13 residues. Germline CDR1 and CDR2: KGHSH and LQKENI. Trimming stripped 3 bases from V and 3 bases from J, with 8 bases between. The CDR3 bases that were read are TGTGCCAGCTCACCGGAGGGGTACTATGGC. Translated, it gives CASSPEGYYG. From start to end, the CDR3 is CASSPEGYYGYTF.

As concerns this clone: The read comes to an end 3 residues before the CDR3 does, leaving the germline J gene to fill in the end. The chain couples TRBV5-1 to TRBJ2-7; 9 bases line up with TRBD1. Germline-derived CDR1 and CDR2 are SGHRS and YFSETQ. The CDR3 sequence is 14 residues long. V was clipped by 5 bases and J by 2 bases; unmatched bases: 5. The part of the CDR3 DNA that was read is TGCGCCAGCAGGAGGGGACAGGGAACCTACGAG. Encoded protein: CASRRGQGTYE. The entire CDR3 protein is CASRRGQGTYEQYF.

Of note for this clone: Read coverage stops 3 residues before the CDR3 terminus; the germline J gene supplies the remainder. This rearrangement joins TRBV10-3 to TRBJ1-4; 8 bases fit TRBD1. With V trimmed by 6 bases and J by 2 bases, 5 bases remained unmatched. The CDR3 is 15 amino acids. Germline CDR1 is ENHRY and CDR2 is SYGVKD. CDR3 DNA (partial): TGTGCCATCAGGCCCGCAGGGGGCACTAATGAAAAA. Encoded protein: CAIRPAGGTNEK. The entire CDR3 sequence reads CAIRPAGGTNEKLFF.

To note about this clone: The DNA ends 3 residues before the CDR3 does, and the rest of the CDR3 is filled in from the germline J gene. The chain has TRBV12-3 or TRBV12-4 and TRBJ2-7; a possible D gene is TRBD2 (7 bases). Trimming took off 6 bases at V and 6 bases at J, with 12 bases between the two ends. This CDR3 has 12 residues. CDR3: CASRGGPGEQYF. CDR3 DNA (partial): TGTGCCAGCAGGGGGGGGCCGGGCGAG.

A note on this clone: The read halts 3 residues ahead of the CDR3 end, with the missing end drawn from the germline J gene. This chain joins TRBV19 and TRBJ1-2; D perhaps matches TRBD1 (6 bases). The ends were cut back, 9 bases at V and 5 bases at J, with 16 bases in the middle. Germline lookup yields CDR1 LNHDA and CDR2 SQIVND (reference sequence). CDR3 length equals 13 residues. The CDR3 DNA, read in part, is TGTGCCAGCACGACAGGACCGGCGTATGGC. It translates to CASTTGPAYG. In full, the CDR3 is CASTTGPAYGYTF.

A remark on this clone: The sequenced fragment ends 3 residues before the CDR3 boundary, so the rest is inferred from the germline J gene. The genes are TRBV19 and TRBJ1-2, with TRBD1 matching 7 bases. The CDR3 is 16 amino acids. V trimming: 7 bases; J trimming: 4 bases; junction bases outside the gene matches: 15. The germline CDR1 and CDR2 sequences are LNHDA and SQIVND (reference sequence). This chain's CDR3 is CASTPGRQGVSYGYTF. The covered CDR3 bases are TGTGCCAGTACCCCCGGGCGGCAGGGGGTCTCCTATGGC. Using reference TRBV19 and TRBJ1-2 for the parts outside the CDR3, the full variable domain is DGGITQSPKYLFRKEGQNVTLSCEQNLNHDAMYWYRQDPGQGLRLIYYSQIVNDFQKGDIAEGYSVSREKKESFPLTVTSAQKNPTAFYLCASTPGRQGVSYGYTFGSGTRLTVV.

Regarding this clone: Read coverage stops 3 residues before the CDR3 terminus; the germline J gene supplies the remainder. The gene calls are TRBV5-8 and TRBJ2-5; D may be TRBD2 (6 bases). Trimming took off 2 bases at V and 4 bases at J, with 9 bases between the two ends. Germline lookup yields CDR1 SGHTS and CDR2 YDEGEE. This CDR3 comprises 13 residues. CDR3 residues: CASSFRRGETQYF. CDR3 bases read: TGTGCCAGCAGCTTCAGGAGGGGAGAGACC. Drawing the rest from reference TRBV5-8 and TRBJ2-5, the complete variable domain is EAGVTQSPTHLIKTRGQQATLRCSPISGHTSVYWYQQALGLGLQFLLWYDEGEERNRGNFPPRFSGRQFPNYSSELNVNALELEDSALYLCASSFRRGETQYFGPGTRLLVL.

As for this clone: The CDR3 is cut off 3 residues early in the read; its end comes from the germline J gene. The V call is TRBV19, the J call TRBJ2-1; the match to TRBD1 covers 8 bases. With 4 bases clipped from V and 5 bases from J, the junction kept 7 bases outside the gene matches. Per the germline V gene, CDR1 is LNHDA and CDR2 is SQIVND (reference sequence). This CDR3 is built from 15 residues. CDR3 DNA, as far as it was read: TGTGCCAGTAGTAAGGACAGGGAGGTGGACAATGAG. Translated: CASSKDREVDNE. In full, the CDR3 is CASSKDREVDNEQFF.

Points on this clone: Read coverage stops 3 residues before the CDR3 terminus; the germline J gene supplies the remainder. The rearrangement links TRBV12-3 or TRBV12-4 to TRBJ1-2; 7 bases map to TRBD1. The CDR3 spans 15 residues. V shed 5 bases, J shed 6 bases, and the junction held 12 bases outside the gene matches. The CDR3 protein is CASSPRQGSYNGYTF. The part of the CDR3 DNA that was read is TGTGCCAGCAGTCCGCGACAGGGATCGTACAATGGC.